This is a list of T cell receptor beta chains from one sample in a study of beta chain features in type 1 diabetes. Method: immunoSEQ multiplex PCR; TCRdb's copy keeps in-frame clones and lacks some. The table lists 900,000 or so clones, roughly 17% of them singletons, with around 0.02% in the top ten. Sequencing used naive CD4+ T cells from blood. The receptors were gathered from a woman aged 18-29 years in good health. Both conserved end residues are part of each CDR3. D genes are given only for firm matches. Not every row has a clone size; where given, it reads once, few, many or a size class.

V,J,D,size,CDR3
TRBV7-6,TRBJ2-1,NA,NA,CASSLEGYGKNEQFF
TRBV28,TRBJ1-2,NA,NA,CAVSIDRGYTF
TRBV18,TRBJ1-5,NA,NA,CASSALGEPQHF
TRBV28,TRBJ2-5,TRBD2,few,CASSLAGGPGGEVTQYF
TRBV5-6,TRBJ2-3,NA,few,CASSLLGTQYF
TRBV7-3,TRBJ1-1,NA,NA,CASTSPRTPASGTEAFF
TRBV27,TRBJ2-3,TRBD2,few,CASSLSGLSTDTQYF
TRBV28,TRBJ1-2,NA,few,CASSSGNYGYTF
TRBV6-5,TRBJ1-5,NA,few,CASSYSSGLQPQHF
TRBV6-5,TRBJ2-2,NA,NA,CASDYRSPNTGELFF
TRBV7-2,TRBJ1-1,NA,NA,CASSLAHGLKAEAFF
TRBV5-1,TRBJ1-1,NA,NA,CASSLQGMNTEAFF
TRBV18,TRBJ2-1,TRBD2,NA,CASSPPSGMPYNEQFF
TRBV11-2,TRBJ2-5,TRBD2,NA,CASSRASSGGETQYF
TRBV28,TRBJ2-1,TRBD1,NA,CASSFPDRDRQFF
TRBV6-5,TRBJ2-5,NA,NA,CASSYSKETQYF
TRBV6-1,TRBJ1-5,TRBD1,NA,CASSERQGRGNQPQHF
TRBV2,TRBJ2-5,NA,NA,CASSGSRVETQYF
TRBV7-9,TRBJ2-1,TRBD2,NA,CASSKLAGGIEQFF
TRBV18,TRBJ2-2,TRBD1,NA,CASSPRTGTNTGELFF
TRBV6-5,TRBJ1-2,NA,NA,CASSFDINYGYTF
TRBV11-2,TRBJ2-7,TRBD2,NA,CASSSFGLAGEQYF
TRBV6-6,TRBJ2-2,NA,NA,CASSYRIAATGELFF
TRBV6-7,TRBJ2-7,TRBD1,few,CASPLGTAQDTDEQYF
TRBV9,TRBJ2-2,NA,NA,CASSVLASLNTGELFF
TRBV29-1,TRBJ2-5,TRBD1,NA,CSVEPRDRQETQYF
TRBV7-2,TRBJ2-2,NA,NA,CASSQNHPGTGELFF
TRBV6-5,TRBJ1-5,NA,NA,CASSWNRDPQHF
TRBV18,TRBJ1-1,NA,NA,CASSPQGGTEAFF
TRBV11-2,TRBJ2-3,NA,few,CASRRDTDTQYF
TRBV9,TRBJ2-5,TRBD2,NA,CASSVAAGVSGETQYF
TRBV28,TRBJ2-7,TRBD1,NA,CASSLTGQGQLYEQYF
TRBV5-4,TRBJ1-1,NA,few,CASSFRQGHTEAFF
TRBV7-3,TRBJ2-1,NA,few,CASSLTNGRGEQFF